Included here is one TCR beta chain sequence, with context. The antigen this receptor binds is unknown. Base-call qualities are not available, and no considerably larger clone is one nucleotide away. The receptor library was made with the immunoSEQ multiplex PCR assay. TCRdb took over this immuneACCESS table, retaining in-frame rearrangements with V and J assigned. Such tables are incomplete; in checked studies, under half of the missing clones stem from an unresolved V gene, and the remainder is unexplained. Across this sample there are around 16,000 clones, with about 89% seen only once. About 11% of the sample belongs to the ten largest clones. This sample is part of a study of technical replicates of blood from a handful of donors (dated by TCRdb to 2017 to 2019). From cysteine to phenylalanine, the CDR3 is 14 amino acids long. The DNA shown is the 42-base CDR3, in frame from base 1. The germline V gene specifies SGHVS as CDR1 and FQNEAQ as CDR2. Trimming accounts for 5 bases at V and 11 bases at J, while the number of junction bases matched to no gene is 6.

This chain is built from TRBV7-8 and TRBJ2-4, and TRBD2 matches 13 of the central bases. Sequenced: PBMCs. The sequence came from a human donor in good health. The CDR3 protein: CASSKGLAGSLQYF. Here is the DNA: TGTGCCAGCAGCAAGGGACTAGCGGGAAGTCTTCAGTACTTC.